Listed here are 26 T cell receptor beta chains from one sample, sequenced in a study of T cell responses to AZD1222 COVID-19 vaccine. TCRdb's table, derived via immunoSEQ multiplex PCR, lists solely in-frame clones and lacks some. The data show approximately 150,000 clones, approximately 91% seen once. The material was peripheral blood, obtained 28 days after the second AZD1222 dose. The receptors were sampled from an adult who received the AZD1222 COVID-19 vaccine.

The genes are TRBV29-1 and TRBJ2-1; perhaps TRBD1 as D (7 bases). Per the germline V gene, CDR1 is SQVTM and CDR2 is ANQGSEA. CDR3 size: 15 residues. Deletions cut 4 bases from V and 5 bases from J, with 18 bases between. This CDR3 reads CSVGPTGRPNNEQFF. The CDR3 DNA follows: TGCAGCGTTGGTCCGACAGGGAGGCCTAACAATGAGCAGTTCTTC.

V and J are TRBV7-9 and TRBJ1-2; D ambiguous. This CDR3 comprises 13 residues. The germline gives CDR1 SEHNR, CDR2 FQNEAQ (reference sequence). Trimming shortened V by 4 bases and J by 2 bases, and 8 bases separated the two germline ends. The chain's CDR3 is CASSSGRNYGYTF. CDR3 bases: TGTGCCAGCAGCTCTGGTAGGAACTATGGCTACACCTTC.

The V call is TRBV9, the J call TRBJ2-1; D gene unclear. Trimming took off 2 bases at V and 1 base at J, with 7 bases between the two ends. There are 14 residues in the CDR3. Germline V gene data show CDR1 as SGDLS and CDR2 as YYNGEE. For the CDR3, the DNA is TGTGCCAGCAGCGTGGCAGGTTCCTACAATGAGCAGTTCTTC. Protein sequence: CASSVAGSYNEQFF.

V usage is TRBV5-1 and J usage is TRBJ2-3; 11 bases are a match to TRBD2. The CDR3 totals 15 residues. The J segment lost 6 bases and the V segment lost 5 bases, leaving 8 bases of the junction unmatched. Germline V gives CDR1 SGHRS, CDR2 YFSETQ. The DNA for the CDR3 is TGCGCCAGCAGTACCCTAGCGGGGGGCAGGGATACGCAGTATTTT. Encoded protein: CASSTLAGGRDTQYF.

V usage is TRBV5-1 and J usage is TRBJ1-6; D ambiguous. V dropped 7 bases and J dropped 7 bases, with 15 bases sitting between them. Germline CDR1 reads SGHRS; CDR2 reads YFSETQ. The CDR3 runs to 14 residues. The CDR3 is CASGTGEPNSPLHF. The CDR3 DNA follows: TGCGCCAGCGGAACGGGAGAGCCGAATTCACCCCTCCACTTT.

The CDR3 protein is CASSRGLAGKETQYF. In nucleotides, the CDR3 is TGCGCCAGCAGCCGGGGACTAGCGGGAAAAGAGACCCAGTACTTC. V is TRBV5-1 and J is TRBJ2-5, with 13 bases lining up with TRBD2. V dropped 4 bases and J dropped 3; count of bases not matched to a gene: 3. CDR1 and CDR2 from the germline V gene are SGHRS and YFSETQ. The CDR3 has 15 amino acids.

This chain uses TRBV5-6 with TRBJ2-7, with TRBD1 matching over 9 bases. Trimming at V came to 2 bases and at J to 4 bases, leaving 4 bases not matched to a gene. CDR1 is SGHDT, CDR2 YYEEEE, per germline. The CDR3 runs 14 residues. CDR3 region: CASSFTGGSYEQYF. CDR3 DNA sequence: TGTGCCAGCAGCTTTACAGGGGGCTCGTACGAGCAGTACTTC.

In nucleotides, the CDR3 is TGTGCCAGCAGGGGGGAGAGCAATCAGCCCCAGCATTTT. Amino acids: CASRGESNQPQHF. The gene calls are TRBV2 and TRBJ1-5, with TRBD1 as a possible D gene (5 bases). Germline values: CDR1 SNHLY, CDR2 FYNNEI. CDR3 length: 13 amino acids. V lost 6 bases to trimming and J lost 1 base, with 7 bases between them.

This clone was counted only a few times. Here the CDR3 DNA reads TGCGCCACCGCGACCGAGGGTAGTGGCTACACCTTC. The encoded protein is CATATEGSGYTF. This chain uses TRBV5-1 with TRBJ1-2; D remains unclear. CDR1 and CDR2 (germline): SGHRS, YFSETQ. V dropped 9 bases and J dropped 7 bases, with 16 bases sitting between them. The CDR3 runs to 12 residues.

This chain joins TRBV19 and TRBJ2-1; 14 bases line up with TRBD2. The germline V gene encodes CDR1 LNHDA and CDR2 SQIVND (reference sequence). V trimming: 4 bases; J trimming: 6 bases; junction bases outside the gene matches: 2. This CDR3 has 15 residues. The CDR3 reads CASSKGLAGANEQFF. DNA of the CDR3: TGTGCCAGTAGTAAGGGACTAGCGGGGGCCAATGAGCAGTTCTTC.

The V and J genes are TRBV6-4 and TRBJ2-3; no clear D. Trimming removed 0 bases at V and 3 bases at J, with 13 bases between. The CDR3 extends over 16 amino acids. In germline, CDR1 is MRHNA, CDR2 SNTAGT. CDR3 amino acids: CASSDSVMGGTDTQYF. CDR3 DNA: TGTGCCAGCAGTGACTCGGTTATGGGTGGGACAGATACGCAGTATTTT.

The chain uses TRBV3-1 (or the pseudogene TRBV3-2) and TRBJ2-6, with a possible D match to TRBD1 (6 bases). V was pared by 3 bases and J by 3 bases, with 18 bases between. This CDR3 spans 18 amino acids. CDR1 is LGHDT and CDR2 is YNNKEL in the germline V gene (reference sequence). The CDR3 DNA follows: TGTGCCAGCAGCCATTACAGGGAACGGCTAGGTGGGGCCAACGTCCTGACTTTC. Amino acid sequence: CASSHYRERLGGANVLTF.

This clone was observed a handful of times. This rearrangement joins TRBV3-1 (or the pseudogene TRBV3-2) to TRBJ2-7; D perhaps matches TRBD2 (7 bases). The germline V gene encodes CDR1 LGHDT and CDR2 YNNKEL (reference sequence). The CDR3 covers 13 residues. V dropped 4 bases and J dropped 6 bases, with 13 bases sitting between them. Written as DNA, the CDR3 is TGTGCCAGCAGCCTCCGGGGGGCGGTCGAGCAGTACTTC. It translates to CASSLRGAVEQYF.

V usage is TRBV12-3 or TRBV12-4 and J usage is TRBJ2-5; tentative D call: TRBD1 (6 bases). Between the trimmed V and J ends, which lost 6 bases and 5 bases, there was a span of 13 bases. The CDR3 contains 13 residues. CDR3 sequence: CASRTDRKETQYF. The DNA for the CDR3 is TGTGCCAGCAGGACGGACAGAAAGGAGACCCAGTACTTC.

The chain links TRBV6-5 to TRBJ1-2; 7 bases align to TRBD1. V lost 2 bases, J lost 5 bases, and 5 bases stayed unmatched. Germline values: CDR1 MNHEY, CDR2 SVGAGI. The CDR3 runs 14 residues. The CDR3 DNA reads as TGTGCCAGCAGTTACAAGGGACAGAATTATGGCTACACCTTC. Encoded protein: CASSYKGQNYGYTF.

The rearrangement uses TRBV11-2 and TRBJ1-1; no clear D gene. Trimming pared 5 bases from V and 1 base from J, leaving 8 bases between. The CDR3 is 13 residues long. The germline CDR1 and CDR2 sequences are SGHAT and FQNNGV. This CDR3 reads CASSLGPNTEAFF. The CDR3 nucleotides are TGTGCCAGCAGCCTCGGACCGAACACTGAAGCTTTCTTT.

The rearrangement joins TRBV6-5 to TRBJ1-1; the D is unclear. The CDR3 contains 13 residues. Germline values: CDR1 MNHEY, CDR2 SVGAGI. Trimming pared 6 bases from V and 0 bases from J, leaving 8 bases between. The CDR3 loop is CASRLTVNTEAFF. The CDR3 coding sequence is TGTGCCAGCAGGTTAACAGTGAACACTGAAGCTTTCTTT.

V is TRBV18 and J is TRBJ2-2; 8 bases agree with TRBD2. With 6 bases clipped from V and 4 bases from J, the junction kept 16 bases outside the gene matches. The CDR3 consists of 18 residues. Germline-derived CDR1 and CDR2 are KGHSH and LQKENI. CDR3 protein: CASSFQPPSGRSTGELFF. DNA for the CDR3: TGTGCCAGCTCTTTCCAGCCCCCTAGCGGGCGGAGCACCGGGGAGCTGTTTTTT.

V and J are TRBV7-3 and TRBJ1-1; no clear D. Germline V gene sequence: CDR1 SGHTA, CDR2 FQGTGA. The CDR3 consists of 12 residues. The germline V and J ends were trimmed by 2 bases and 3 bases, with 4 bases remaining between them. CDR3 loop: CASSLGYTEAFF. CDR3 nucleotides: TGTGCCAGCAGCTTAGGCTACACTGAAGCTTTCTTT.

The chain joins TRBV29-1 to TRBJ2-1; D remains unclear. Germline V CDR1 and CDR2: SQVTM, ANQGSEA. The V end was cut by 4 bases, the J end by 1 base, with 5 bases between. The CDR3 is 12 amino acids. The DNA for the CDR3 is TGCAGCGTTGCTCAGTCCTACAATGAGCAGTTCTTC. Amino acid sequence: CSVAQSYNEQFF.

J is TRBJ1-2 and V is TRBV29-1, with D perhaps TRBD1 (6 bases). Trimming pared 7 bases from V and 3 bases from J, leaving 12 bases between. The CDR3 sequence is 12 residues long. Per germline, CDR1 SQVTM and CDR2 ANQGSEA. The CDR3 region is CSAADSYYGYTF. The CDR3 DNA reads TGCAGCGCTGCGGACAGTTACTATGGCTACACCTTC.

This chain links TRBV19 with TRBJ1-1; perhaps TRBD1 as D (5 bases). Trimming removed 5 bases from V and 0 bases from J, with 16 bases in between. CDR1 is LNHDA and CDR2 is SQIVND in the germline V gene (reference sequence). CDR3 length: 16 residues. As DNA, the CDR3 is TGTGCCAGTAGTCAGAGTCCCCAGGGTTTGAACACTGAAGCTTTCTTT. The encoded protein is CASSQSPQGLNTEAFF. Full variable domain (outside the CDR3, taken from reference TRBV19 and TRBJ1-1): DGGITQSPKYLFRKEGQNVTLSCEQNLNHDAMYWYRQDPGQGLRLIYYSQIVNDFQKGDIAEGYSVSREKKESFPLTVTSAQKNPTAFYLCASSQSPQGLNTEAFFGQGTRLTVV.

This clone was seen more than once but under ten times. The chain recombines TRBV5-4 with TRBJ1-1, with D perhaps TRBD1 (6 bases). This CDR3 has 15 residues. Per the germline V gene, CDR1 is SGHNT and CDR2 is YYREEE (reference sequence). Trimming shortened V by 2 bases and J by 6 bases, and 17 bases separated the two germline ends. The DNA for the CDR3 is TGTGCCAGCAGCTTACAGGGCCTGGACTTTTCTGAAGCTTTCTTT. Translation gives CASSLQGLDFSEAFF.

This chain connects TRBV6-5 to TRBJ1-2; perhaps TRBD1 as D (6 bases). The CDR3 is 14 residues long. The germline gives CDR1 MNHEY, CDR2 SVGAGI. V lost 5 bases, J lost 4 bases, and 14 bases lay in between. The CDR3, as DNA: TGTGCCAGCAGTCGGTCCGGGGGCCCCTATGGCTACACCTTC. Protein sequence: CASSRSGGPYGYTF.

This clone was observed a single time. J is TRBJ2-3 and V is TRBV25-1; D possibly uses TRBD1 or TRBD2 (5 bases each). Trimming removed 7 bases from V and 2 bases from J, with 16 bases in between. This CDR3 is 15 amino acids long. Germline loops: CDR1 MGHDK, CDR2 SYGVNS. CDR3 sequence (DNA): TGTGCCAGCACCAGAGGGGCCGCCTTCACAGATACGCAGTATTTT. This translates into CASTRGAAFTDTQYF.

The gene calls are TRBV6-5 and TRBJ1-1; TRBD1 matches 7 bases. The CDR3 consists of 11 residues. V gave up 10 bases and J gave up 12 bases; unmatched junction bases: 11. CDR1 and CDR2 from the germline V gene are MNHEY and SVGAGI. The CDR3 DNA reads as TGTGCCACAAGGGAGACAGGGCTGACTTTCTTT. Translation: CATRETGLTFF.